Sequencing of this T cell receptor beta chain was carried out in a study of blood T cell repertoires in COVID-19. As for the study in general: Some COVID-19 samples were acute and others convalescent; all came from the United States, Italy and Spain. T cells, B-cell-depleted T cells, or PBMCs supplied cDNA or gDNA.

Here immunoSEQ multiplex PCR was the method, and the copy in TCRdb shows in-frame clones only, minus some. The repertoire consists of about 260,000 clones, with 86% occurring once and the leading ten covering roughly 2%. Participants were aged roughly 18 to 89 years from around 26 US areas. Cohort 3 recovered donors had two negative PCRs, clearance, or symptom resolution. The CDR3 is 12 residues long. V lost 5 bases to trimming and J lost 1 base, with 5 bases between them. Germline lookup yields CDR1 SGHTA and CDR2 FQGNSA. This clonotype was sampled from a woman between 50 and 59 years old who had recovered from COVID-19. This sequence joins TRBV7-2 and TRBJ1-1; D is unclear. Source material: PBMCs or T cells enriched from blood (not recorded which). The CDR3 sequence: CASSLWNTEAFF. CDR3 DNA sequence: TGTGCCAGCAGCCTTTGGAACACTGAAGCTTTCTTT.